The next 16 T cell receptor beta chains were all read from a single sample in a study of OX40 agonist ivuxolimab in advanced cancers. Method: immunoSEQ multiplex PCR; TCRdb's copy keeps in-frame clones and lacks some. The sample yields tens of thousands of clones, roughly nine tenths seen once. The sample was CD4+ or CD8+ T cells sorted from blood, taken in a trial of the OX40 agonist ivuxolimab. Receptor source: an adult with an advanced solid tumor such as melanoma, head and neck, liver or kidney cancer.

The chain links TRBV5-6 to TRBJ2-7; D is ambiguous. Germline V gives CDR1 SGHDT, CDR2 YYEEEE. The CDR3 contains 13 residues. The V end was cut by 2 bases, the J end by 1 base, with 7 bases between. In DNA form, the CDR3 reads TGTGCCAGCAGCTTTGGAGTTTCCTACGAGCAGTACTTC. As protein: CASSFGVSYEQYF.

This clone was seen more than once but under ten times. This chain uses TRBV6-6 with TRBJ1-1; no definite D call. CDR1 is MNHNY, CDR2 SVGAGI, per germline (reference sequence). The ends were cut back, 6 bases at V and 6 bases at J, with 8 bases in the middle. CDR3 size: 11 residues. The DNA of the CDR3 is TGTGCCAGCAGCCACGGTCCTGAAGCTTTCTTT. It specifies CASSHGPEAFF.

The rearrangement uses TRBV5-8 and TRBJ2-7; a possible D gene is TRBD1 (6 bases). This CDR3 is 12 amino acids long. The V gene's germline CDR1 is SGHTS and CDR2 YDEGEE. This chain's CDR3 is CSGTRGLHEQYF. In DNA, the CDR3 is TGTTCGGGGACAAGGGGTCTCCACGAGCAGTACTTC.

V usage is TRBV19 and J usage is TRBJ2-6; D call uncertain. Germline values: CDR1 LNHDA, CDR2 SQIVND (reference sequence). The CDR3 length is 13 residues. The ends were cut back, 5 bases at V and 4 bases at J, with 6 bases in the middle. The DNA of the CDR3 is TGTGCCAGTAGTCTTGACGGGGCCAACGTCCTGACTTTC. The encoded protein is CASSLDGANVLTF.

The rearrangement links TRBV7-2 to TRBJ1-6; maybe TRBD1 (5 bases). Germline CDR1 is SGHTA and CDR2 is FQGNSA. This CDR3 region has 12 residues. V lost 5 bases and J lost 13, with 12 bases in between. The CDR3 is CASSRGEGPLHF. The CDR3 bases are TGTGCCAGCAGCCGAGGGGAAGGGCCCCTCCACTTT.

V gene TRBV10-3 combines with J gene TRBJ2-5, with 9 nucleotides matching TRBD1. The CDR3 is 18 residues long. The V gene end was trimmed by 3 bases and the J gene end by 0 bases; junction bases not matched to a gene: 11. Looked up from germline, CDR1 is ENHRY and CDR2 is SYGVKD. Here the CDR3 reads CAISDGSRDRAYQETQYF. Here the CDR3 DNA reads TGTGCCATCAGTGACGGATCCCGGGACAGGGCGTACCAAGAGACCCAGTACTTC.

The CDR3 sequence: CASSATGSLNTEAFF. The CDR3 DNA is TGTGCCAGCAGCGCCACCGGGAGCTTGAACACTGAAGCTTTCTTT. The V gene is TRBV9, the J gene TRBJ1-1; the D is unclear. Germline CDR1 reads SGDLS; CDR2 reads YYNGEE. This CDR3 is 15 amino acids long. Trimming cost V 3 bases and J 0 bases, with 12 bases left between them.

J is TRBJ1-1 and V is TRBV2; 7 nucleotides agree with TRBD1. The V gene's germline CDR1 is SNHLY and CDR2 FYNNEI. The ends lost 5 bases at V and 3 bases at J; junction bases unmatched: 6. The length of the CDR3 is 14 residues. The CDR3 nucleotides are TGTGCCAGCAGTTCACAGGGGAAGGACACTGAAGCTTTCTTT. Amino acid sequence: CASSSQGKDTEAFF.

This clone showed up just a few times. CDR3 sequence reads: CASSYLQGRNYGYTF. CDR3 DNA: TGTGCCAGCAGTTACCTTCAGGGTAGGAACTATGGCTACACCTTC. The chain joins TRBV6-5 to TRBJ1-2; TRBD1 is a possible D gene (5 bases). The V end lost 2 bases, the J end lost 2 bases, and 12 bases lay between the germline ends. CDR1 and CDR2 (germline): MNHEY, SVGAGI. CDR3 length: 15 amino acids.

V gene TRBV6-5 combines with J gene TRBJ2-7; TRBD2 matches at 8 bases. There are 13 residues in the CDR3. Germline CDR1 is MNHEY and CDR2 is SVGAGI. J gave up 4 bases and V 11 bases, and 10 bases lay outside the gene matches. The CDR3, as DNA: TGTGCCCCCGAGGGGACTAGGCCATACGAGCAGTACTTC. This gives the protein CAPEGTRPYEQYF.

This CDR3 is CSVSSGGNTDTQYF. In DNA, the CDR3 is TGCAGCGTTTCTAGCGGGGGCAACACAGATACGCAGTATTTT. The rearrangement joins TRBV29-1 to TRBJ2-3; 10 bases fit TRBD2. The CDR3 consists of 14 residues. The germline gives CDR1 SQVTM, CDR2 ANQGSEA. V was pared by 5 bases and J by 2 bases, with 4 bases of the junction left unmatched.

The gene calls are TRBV28 and TRBJ2-7, with 9 bases matching TRBD1. The CDR3 covers 15 residues. With 2 bases clipped from V and 4 bases from J, the junction kept 6 bases outside the gene matches. Germline CDR1 and CDR2: MDHEN and SYDVKM. CDR3 in DNA: TGTGCCAGCAGTTTACCTGGGACAGGGCGGTACGAGCAGTACTTC. Its protein product is CASSLPGTGRYEQYF.

The rearrangement joins TRBV2 to TRBJ1-4; 11 positions match TRBD1. Looked up from germline, CDR1 is SNHLY and CDR2 is FYNNEI. This CDR3 spans 14 amino acids. Trimming removed 4 bases from V and 8 bases from J; junction bases left unmatched: 3. CDR3 residues: CASSVGQGGEKLFF. CDR3 nucleotides: TGTGCCAGCAGTGTGGGACAGGGGGGAGAAAAACTGTTTTTT.

This clone has only one observation. The chain employs TRBV5-6 and TRBJ2-1; 15 bases are a match to TRBD2. After removal of 3 bases from V and 6 bases from J, the junction contained 1 base not matched to a gene. This CDR3 spans 15 amino acids. The germline gives CDR1 SGHDT, CDR2 YYEEEE. The CDR3 DNA follows: TGTGCCAGCAGCTCGGGACTAGCGGGAGGCAATGAGCAGTTCTTC. Translating gives CASSSGLAGGNEQFF.

The chain combines TRBV28 with TRBJ2-7, with D possibly matching TRBD1 (6 bases). CDR1 and CDR2 from the germline V gene are MDHEN and SYDVKM. V was shortened by 3 bases and J by 9 bases, with 24 bases between the two germline ends. This CDR3 has 16 residues. CDR3 residues: CASSFPVGAGVNGQYF. Here the CDR3 DNA reads TGTGCCAGCAGTTTCCCCGTGGGGGCTGGGGTAAACGGGCAGTACTTC.

The chain combines TRBV5-1 with TRBJ1-2, with a weak D call TRBD1 (5 bases). The CDR3 has 14 residues. Germline CDR1 SGHRS, CDR2 YFSETQ. Trimming removed 0 bases from V and 7 bases from J, with 13 bases in between. The CDR3 sequence: CASSLDRRGAGYTF. DNA for the CDR3: TGCGCCAGCAGCTTGGACAGGAGGGGAGCTGGCTACACCTTC.